The rows below give T cell receptor beta chains drawn from one sample of a study of regulatory T cells in long-lasting Graves disease. TCRdb used MiXCR to reprocess the multiplex PCR reads, holding one entry per CDR3 protein. Of 540,000 or so distinct CDR3 sequences listed, around an eighth are singletons. This sample also belongs to another study, concerning T cells in Graves' hyperthyroidism and ophthalmopathy.

Sequencing was performed on peripheral blood mononuclear cells (PBMCs), taken at new diagnosis, from a patient treated with antithyroid drugs. The source of these receptors is a young man with Graves disease. CDR3s include the opening cysteine and the closing phenylalanine or tryptophan. D genes are given only for firm matches. The size of a clone is reported for some rows only, either as once, few or many, or as a class for expanded clones.

J	V	D	size	CDR3	DNA
TRBJ2-2	TRBV2	-	many	CASSALLRSGELFF	TGTGCCAGCAGTGCACTCCTACGCAGCGGGGAGCTGTTTTTT
TRBJ2-7	TRBV5-1	TRBD2	many	CASSLVGSGRAYEQYF	TGCGCCAGCAGCTTGGTCGGTAGCGGGAGGGCCTACGAGCAGTACTTC
TRBJ2-2	TRBV18	TRBD1	few	CASSPDRGPNTGELFF	TGTGCCAGCTCACCCGACAGGGGCCCGAACACCGGGGAGCTGTTTTTT
TRBJ2-5	TRBV29-1	TRBD1	few	CSVEYGRGETQYF	TGCAGCGTTGAATACGGCAGGGGGGAGACCCAGTACTTC
TRBJ1-5	TRBV12-3/TRBV12-4	-	many	CASSLTAGMPQPQHF	TGTGCCAGCAGTTTAACGGCGGGTATGCCTCAGCCCCAGCATTTT
TRBJ2-3	TRBV6-5	TRBD2	-	CASSYASGPRSTDTQYF	TGTGCCAGCAGTTACGCTAGCGGGCCCAGAAGCACAGATACGCAGTATTTT
TRBJ2-1	TRBV7-9	TRBD1	many	CASTNPGQGADTEQFF	TGTGCCAGCACCAACCCTGGACAGGGGGCTGACACTGAGCAGTTCTTC
TRBJ2-5	TRBV5-4	-	few	CASSPTLQETQYF	TGTGCCAGCAGCCCCACCCTACAAGAGACCCAGTACTTC
TRBJ2-1	TRBV2	TRBD2	few	CASSENGGGSDEQFF	TGTGCCAGCAGTGAAAACGGGGGGGGGTCGGATGAGCAGTTCTTC
TRBJ1-2	TRBV5-1	-	many	CASRGTNYGYTF	TGCGCCAGCAGGGGGACCAACTATGGCTACACCTTC
TRBJ1-4	TRBV20-1	TRBD1	many	CSAHPGGGNEKLFF	TGCAGTGCGCACCCAGGGGGAGGGAATGAAAAACTGTTTTTT